This is a list of T cell receptor beta chains from one sample in a study of Graves' ophthalmopathy and Graves' hyperthyroidism. TCRdb reprocessed the multiplex PCR reads via MiXCR and lists one record per CDR3 protein. This sample carries roughly 1.1 million distinct CDR3 sequences, approximately 35% of them seen once, and the ten largest clones take 11%. Sequencing was performed on peripheral blood or thyroid tissue (not recorded which). The receptors come from an adult man with Graves' hyperthyroidism. Both conserved end residues are part of each CDR3. The order of the fields is D gene, V gene, clone size, J gene, CDR3 DNA, CDR3 protein. The D gene is left open where the match is weak. Size tells how often a clone was seen (once, few, many) or the class of an expanded clone, and some rows leave it out.

D gene: NA; V gene: TRBV2; clone size: many; J gene: TRBJ2-6; CDR3 DNA: TGTGCCAGCAGGTTGGAAGGGGCCAACGTCCTGACTTTC; CDR3 protein: CASRLEGANVLTF
D gene: NA; V gene: TRBV7-9; clone size: many; J gene: TRBJ1-6; CDR3 DNA: TGTGCCAGCAGCCTAGGACAGACGGATAATTCACCCCTCCACTTT; CDR3 protein: CASSLGQTDNSPLHF
D gene: TRBD2; V gene: TRBV9; clone size: few; J gene: TRBJ2-5; CDR3 DNA: TGTGCCAGCAGCAAGGGACCAGCGGGAGGGGAGACCCAGTACTTC; CDR3 protein: CASSKGPAGGETQYF
D gene: NA; V gene: TRBV4-1; clone size: NA; J gene: TRBJ1-1; CDR3 DNA: TGCGCCAGCAGCCAACGGCAAGACACTGAAGCTTTCTTT; CDR3 protein: CASSQRQDTEAFF
D gene: TRBD1; V gene: TRBV30; clone size: few; J gene: TRBJ1-5; CDR3 DNA: TGTGCCTGCGGACAGGGGAGCAATCAGCCCCAGCATTTT; CDR3 protein: CACGQGSNQPQHF
D gene: NA; V gene: TRBV6-6; clone size: few; J gene: TRBJ1-1; CDR3 DNA: TGTGCCAGCAGTTACTTTGGTTCAGCGAACACTGAAGCTTTCTTT; CDR3 protein: CASSYFGSANTEAFF
D gene: NA; V gene: TRBV19; clone size: many; J gene: TRBJ1-2; CDR3 DNA: TGTGCCAGTAGTATCGGGACACAAGGGATCGGATATGGCTACACCTTC; CDR3 protein: CASSIGTQGIGYGYTF
D gene: NA; V gene: TRBV19; clone size: NA; J gene: TRBJ2-7; CDR3 DNA: TGTGCCAGTAGTCAGGGGAACACCCTCTACGAGCAGTACTTC; CDR3 protein: CASSQGNTLYEQYF
D gene: NA; V gene: TRBV6-5; clone size: NA; J gene: TRBJ2-7; CDR3 DNA: TGTGCCAGCAGTGATGTGGCAGCTAGCTCCTACGAGCAGTACTTC; CDR3 protein: CASSDVAASSYEQYF
D gene: NA; V gene: TRBV20-1; clone size: NA; J gene: TRBJ2-5; CDR3 DNA: TGCAGTGCTCCCCCCTTAGCGCGGAGCAATCAGCCCCAGTACTTC; CDR3 protein: CSAPPLARSNQPQYF
D gene: NA; V gene: TRBV11-2; clone size: few; J gene: TRBJ2-5; CDR3 DNA: TGTGCCCTTAAGGGCGAGGACAGAATAGAGACCCAGTACTTC; CDR3 protein: CALKGEDRIETQYF
D gene: NA; V gene: TRBV10-3; clone size: NA; J gene: TRBJ2-7; CDR3 DNA: TGTGCCATCAGGGGAAGCATCCGCGAGCAGTACTTC; CDR3 protein: CAIRGSIREQYF
D gene: TRBD2; V gene: TRBV5-1; clone size: NA; J gene: TRBJ2-5; CDR3 DNA: TGCGCCAGCAGCTTGGATTCTAGCGGGGGGGTCCAAGAGACCCAGTACTTC; CDR3 protein: CASSLDSSGGVQETQYF
D gene: TRBD2; V gene: TRBV7-9; clone size: many; J gene: TRBJ2-5; CDR3 DNA: TGTGCCAGCAGCTTCGGACTAGCGGGGGACTACCAAGAGACCCAGTACTTC; CDR3 protein: CASSFGLAGDYQETQYF
D gene: NA; V gene: TRBV7-2; clone size: many; J gene: TRBJ2-7; CDR3 DNA: TGTGCCAGCAGCTATGACAGTTCAGCCTACGAGCAGTACTTC; CDR3 protein: CASSYDSSAYEQYF
D gene: TRBD1; V gene: TRBV7-3; clone size: NA; J gene: TRBJ1-1; CDR3 DNA: TGTGCCAGCAGCTCCCAACCACAGGGGGCTGAAGCTTTCTTT; CDR3 protein: CASSSQPQGAEAFF
D gene: TRBD2; V gene: TRBV7-6; clone size: many; J gene: TRBJ2-7; CDR3 DNA: TGTGCCAGCAGCCCAAGTAGCGGGAGGGCCTACGAGCAGTACTTC; CDR3 protein: CASSPSSGRAYEQYF
D gene: TRBD1; V gene: TRBV4-1; clone size: many; J gene: TRBJ1-1; CDR3 DNA: TGCGCCAGCAGCCAAGTAGGACAGGGTAAAGAAGCTTTCTTT; CDR3 protein: CASSQVGQGKEAFF
D gene: NA; V gene: TRBV7-8; clone size: many; J gene: TRBJ2-7; CDR3 DNA: TGTGCCAGCAGCTTAGCGTCTGAGGGCCCCTACGAGCAGTACTTC; CDR3 protein: CASSLASEGPYEQYF
D gene: NA; V gene: TRBV7-8; clone size: many; J gene: TRBJ2-2; CDR3 DNA: TGTGCCAGCAGCTCTAAGACGGCTAACACCGGGGAGCTGTTTTTT; CDR3 protein: CASSSKTANTGELFF
D gene: NA; V gene: TRBV20-1; clone size: NA; J gene: TRBJ2-5; CDR3 DNA: TGCAGTGCTAGAGACCTAGGCGACCAAGAGACCCAGTACTTC; CDR3 protein: CSARDLGDQETQYF
D gene: NA; V gene: TRBV19; clone size: NA; J gene: TRBJ1-2; CDR3 DNA: TGTGCCAGTAGTGTCACAGGGTCGGCGAGGTATGGCTACACCTTC; CDR3 protein: CASSVTGSARYGYTF
D gene: NA; V gene: TRBV28; clone size: few; J gene: TRBJ2-6; CDR3 DNA: TGTGCCAGCAGTTACGGACTTGGGGCCAACGTCCTGACTTTC; CDR3 protein: CASSYGLGANVLTF
D gene: NA; V gene: TRBV10-3; clone size: many; J gene: TRBJ2-5; CDR3 DNA: TGTGCCATCAAAGTTTCGGACGCCCGGGAGACCCAGTACTTC; CDR3 protein: CAIKVSDARETQYF
D gene: NA; V gene: TRBV7-6; clone size: many; J gene: TRBJ1-1; CDR3 DNA: TGTGCCAGCAGCTTAGAGGCAGGGTCGAACACTGAAGCTTTCTTT; CDR3 protein: CASSLEAGSNTEAFF
D gene: NA; V gene: TRBV20-1; clone size: many; J gene: TRBJ1-2; CDR3 DNA: TGCAGTGCTACGTCAAGATCCGCGGTGAGTGGTGGCTACACCTTC; CDR3 protein: CSATSRSAVSGGYTF
D gene: NA; V gene: TRBV14; clone size: many; J gene: TRBJ2-7; CDR3 DNA: TGTGCCAGCAGCCAAGATAGGACAGACTACGAGCAGTACTTC; CDR3 protein: CASSQDRTDYEQYF
D gene: TRBD1; V gene: TRBV29-1; clone size: many; J gene: TRBJ1-1; CDR3 DNA: TGCAGCGTTGAAGGCAGGGGGGTTGCAATGAACACTGAAGCTTTCTTT; CDR3 protein: CSVEGRGVAMNTEAFF
D gene: NA; V gene: TRBV19; clone size: many; J gene: TRBJ2-2; CDR3 DNA: TGTGCCAGTAGTCCACAGACCTCCGGGGAGCTGTTTTTT; CDR3 protein: CASSPQTSGELFF
D gene: NA; V gene: TRBV12-3/TRBV12-4; clone size: many; J gene: TRBJ1-5; CDR3 DNA: TGTGCCAGCAGTTTTGGAGTACAAAATCAGCCCCAGCATTTT; CDR3 protein: CASSFGVQNQPQHF
D gene: TRBD1; V gene: TRBV7-9; clone size: NA; J gene: TRBJ1-2; CDR3 DNA: TGTGCCAGCAGCTTAGGGACAGGGGATGGGGATGGCTACACCTTC; CDR3 protein: CASSLGTGDGDGYTF
D gene: TRBD1; V gene: TRBV7-8; clone size: NA; J gene: TRBJ2-2; CDR3 DNA: TGTGCCAGCAGGTCTGGGACAGGGGGCGAAACCGGGGAGCTGTTTTTT; CDR3 protein: CASRSGTGGETGELFF
D gene: NA; V gene: TRBV5-6; clone size: few; J gene: TRBJ1-3; CDR3 DNA: TGTGCCAGCGGCTTTACAGGGTTACGAGCTGGAAACACCATATATTTT; CDR3 protein: CASGFTGLRAGNTIYF
D gene: NA; V gene: TRBV10-2; clone size: NA; J gene: TRBJ2-5; CDR3 DNA: TGCGCCAGCAGTGAGTCGACGCAAGAGACCCAGTACTTC; CDR3 protein: CASSESTQETQYF
D gene: NA; V gene: TRBV2; clone size: NA; J gene: TRBJ2-2; CDR3 DNA: TGTGCCAGCAGTGAGGAGACCGGGGAGCTGTTTTTT; CDR3 protein: CASSEETGELFF
D gene: TRBD1; V gene: TRBV5-5; clone size: few; J gene: TRBJ2-7; CDR3 DNA: TGTGCCAGCAGCGTAGGGACAGGGGACGGTTACGAGCAGTACTTC; CDR3 protein: CASSVGTGDGYEQYF
D gene: TRBD1; V gene: TRBV6-5; clone size: many; J gene: TRBJ2-7; CDR3 DNA: TGTGCCAGCAGTGGTCCTGGACAGGCTGGGTACGAGCAGTACTTC; CDR3 protein: CASSGPGQAGYEQYF
D gene: NA; V gene: TRBV10-3; clone size: NA; J gene: TRBJ1-1; CDR3 DNA: TGTGCCATCAGTGAGCCAGGGAAAGGGATCACTGAAGCTTTCTTT; CDR3 protein: CAISEPGKGITEAFF
D gene: TRBD2; V gene: TRBV15; clone size: NA; J gene: TRBJ2-7; CDR3 DNA: TGTGCCACCAGCATTACCAGAGGACTAGCACCCTACGAGCAGTACTTC; CDR3 protein: CATSITRGLAPYEQYF
D gene: NA; V gene: TRBV29-1; clone size: many; J gene: TRBJ1-5; CDR3 DNA: TGCAGCGGAGGGGAGAATAGCAATCAGCCCCAGCATTTT; CDR3 protein: CSGGENSNQPQHF
D gene: NA; V gene: TRBV6-5; clone size: many; J gene: TRBJ1-6; CDR3 DNA: TGTGCCAGCAGACCAAAGGGGTTCTATAATTCACCCCTCCACTTT; CDR3 protein: CASRPKGFYNSPLHF
D gene: TRBD1; V gene: TRBV29-1; clone size: many; J gene: TRBJ1-3; CDR3 DNA: TGCAGCGTTGAGGACAGGGTTTTGTCTGGAAACACCATATATTTT; CDR3 protein: CSVEDRVLSGNTIYF
D gene: NA; V gene: TRBV20-1; clone size: many; J gene: TRBJ1-2; CDR3 DNA: TGCAGTGCCTCCCAGGGAGGCGGCTACACCTTC; CDR3 protein: CSASQGGGYTF
D gene: TRBD1; V gene: TRBV5-6; clone size: NA; J gene: TRBJ2-5; CDR3 DNA: TGTGCCAGCATCTTGGCCTTTCGGGACAGGGCCGAGACCCAGTACTTC; CDR3 protein: CASILAFRDRAETQYF
D gene: TRBD2; V gene: TRBV20-1; clone size: NA; J gene: TRBJ2-7; CDR3 DNA: TGCAGTGCTAGAGAGCGTGGGGGGGTACGCTCCTACGAGCAGTACTTC; CDR3 protein: CSARERGGVRSYEQYF
D gene: NA; V gene: TRBV2; clone size: NA; J gene: TRBJ2-7; CDR3 DNA: TGTGCCTCCAAGTCCCGGGAGACCTACGAGCAGTACTTC; CDR3 protein: CASKSRETYEQYF
D gene: NA; V gene: TRBV27; clone size: few; J gene: TRBJ2-5; CDR3 DNA: TGTGCCAGCAGGGCAGGACGGACCCAAGAGACCCAGTACTTC; CDR3 protein: CASRAGRTQETQYF
D gene: TRBD1; V gene: TRBV5-1; clone size: NA; J gene: TRBJ2-5; CDR3 DNA: TGCGCCAGCAGCCCGCCTCAGGGGGTAGAGACCCAGTACTTC; CDR3 protein: CASSPPQGVETQYF
D gene: NA; V gene: TRBV5-4; clone size: NA; J gene: TRBJ2-5; CDR3 DNA: TGTGCCAGCAGCTTATACTTTAGGGACCAGTACTTC; CDR3 protein: CASSLYFRDQYF
D gene: TRBD2; V gene: TRBV20-1; clone size: NA; J gene: TRBJ2-2; CDR3 DNA: TGCAGTGCTAGAGGGCTAGCGGGAGCCCAACTGAACACCGGGGAGCTGTTTTTT; CDR3 protein: CSARGLAGAQLNTGELFF
D gene: NA; V gene: TRBV7-3; clone size: NA; J gene: TRBJ2-7; CDR3 DNA: TGTGCCAGCAGCTACTCCGTCGGGGTACCCTACGAGCAGTACTTC; CDR3 protein: CASSYSVGVPYEQYF
D gene: NA; V gene: TRBV14; clone size: few; J gene: TRBJ1-4; CDR3 DNA: TGTGCCAGCAGCCAAGTCCCAGGGTGGGACGAAAAACTGTTTTTT; CDR3 protein: CASSQVPGWDEKLFF
D gene: TRBD1; V gene: TRBV12-3/TRBV12-4; clone size: NA; J gene: TRBJ1-5; CDR3 DNA: TGTGCCAGCAGTTCCTCCGGACAGGGGGCGCAGCCCCAGCATTTT; CDR3 protein: CASSSSGQGAQPQHF
D gene: TRBD1; V gene: TRBV20-1; clone size: many; J gene: TRBJ1-1; CDR3 DNA: TGCAGTGCGAACCGGGACAGAACAAGGACTGAAGCTTTCTTT; CDR3 protein: CSANRDRTRTEAFF
D gene: TRBD1; V gene: TRBV24-1; clone size: NA; J gene: TRBJ1-2; CDR3 DNA: TGTGCCACCAGTGAGTCCGGGACAGGCTGGTATGGCTACACCTTC; CDR3 protein: CATSESGTGWYGYTF
D gene: TRBD1; V gene: TRBV10-3; clone size: many; J gene: TRBJ1-4; CDR3 DNA: TGTGCCAGCAAGGACAGGGATGCAACTAATGAAAAACTGTTTTTT; CDR3 protein: CASKDRDATNEKLFF
D gene: NA; V gene: TRBV29-1; clone size: NA; J gene: TRBJ2-6; CDR3 DNA: TGCAGCGTTGGACAGATCAACGTCCTGACTTTC; CDR3 protein: CSVGQINVLTF
D gene: TRBD2; V gene: TRBV7-2; clone size: many; J gene: TRBJ2-7; CDR3 DNA: TGTGCCAGCAGGAGACTAGCGGGAGGACGGGGCTACGAGCAGTACTTC; CDR3 protein: CASRRLAGGRGYEQYF
D gene: TRBD2; V gene: TRBV11-3; clone size: NA; J gene: TRBJ2-7; CDR3 DNA: TGTGCCAGCAGCTCGAATGCGGGGGTTGCCGAGCAGTACTTC; CDR3 protein: CASSSNAGVAEQYF
D gene: NA; V gene: TRBV2; clone size: once; J gene: TRBJ2-3; CDR3 DNA: TGTGCCAGCACCCGAAGGCTTAGCCCTAGCACAGATACGCAGTATTTT; CDR3 protein: CASTRRLSPSTDTQYF